This note documents a single T cell receptor (beta chain) sequence. In the authors' workflow: Amplification with reference gene primers provided the estimates of nucleated cell counts. TCRdb's table, derived via immunoSEQ multiplex PCR, lists solely in-frame clones and lacks some. V and J calls and clone size follow that table, whereas D and trimming were derived from the DNA. The table records over 85,000 clones, more than 60% of them present only once. These data belong to a study of blood T cell repertoires in COVID-19. Study overall: The United States, Italy and Spain supplied acute and convalescent COVID-19 samples. In each case, the material was cDNA or gDNA derived from T cells, B-cell-depleted T cells, or PBMCs.

The CDR3 contains 14 residues. The germline V gene encodes CDR1 MNHEY and CDR2 SVGAGI. V dropped 6 bases and J dropped 1; count of bases not matched to a gene: 5. The source of this sequence is a man between 65 and 85 years old with acute or convalescent COVID-19. Sequenced input: peripheral blood. V usage is TRBV6-5 and J usage is TRBJ1-1; 7 bases match TRBD1. The CDR3 region is CASRQGSSNTEAFF. Written as DNA, the CDR3 is TGTGCCAGCAGACAGGGGTCCTCGAACACTGAAGCTTTCTTT.